A single sample is the source of the 21 T cell receptor beta chains below, sequenced in a study of T-cell memory formation after mild COVID-19. TCRdb re-derived calls from the 5' RACE reads in MiXCR, one entry per CDR3 protein. Among some 280,000 distinct CDR3 sequences, under 20% were seen once, and the ten largest hold approximately 25%. The sequenced material came from PBMCs or a T cell subset sorted from them (not recorded which). Receptors originate from a man aged 18 to 35 who had mild COVID-19 (a few samples of this study predate the infection). Cell type and time point are not known.

The rearrangement links TRBV11-2 to TRBJ1-1; TRBD1 is a possible D gene (6 bases). From germline, CDR1 is SGHAT and CDR2 FQNNGV. The length of the CDR3 is 16 residues. The V gene lost 2 bases and the J gene lost 1 base, with 14 bases spanning the gap. CDR3 bases: TGTGCCAGCAGCTTACCCGGGGGGCGTCGGAACACTGAAGCTTTCTTT. Its translation is CASSLPGGRRNTEAFF.

This clonotype was counted a few times. The V gene is TRBV4-2, the J gene TRBJ2-7; 7 nucleotides line up with TRBD1. Unmatched junction bases numbered 7, after V lost 2 bases and J lost 3 bases. Germline V gene sequence: CDR1 LGHNA, CDR2 YNFKEQ. This CDR3 spans 15 amino acids. The CDR3 spells CASSQRQGEGYEQYV. As DNA, the CDR3 is TGTGCCAGCAGCCAACGACAGGGTGAAGGCTACGAGCAGTACGTC.

V is TRBV7-9 and J is TRBJ2-2, with a possible D match to TRBD2 (6 bases). Germline-derived CDR1 and CDR2 are SEHNR and FQNEAQ (reference sequence). V dropped 3 bases and J dropped 0 bases, with 14 bases sitting between them. CDR3 size: 17 residues. CDR3 in DNA: TGTGCCAGCAGCTTGCGCCGGGGGTATTCGAACACCGGGGAGCTGTTTTTT. This gives the protein CASSLRRGYSNTGELFF.

The chain links TRBV7-2 to TRBJ2-2; weak D call: TRBD2 (6 bases). The germline CDR1 and CDR2 sequences are SGHTA and FQGNSA. The germline V and J ends were trimmed by 5 bases and 4 bases, with 11 bases remaining between them. The CDR3 is 14 residues long. CDR3: CASSPEGPTGELFF. CDR3 nucleotide sequence: TGTGCCAGCAGCCCGGAGGGACCCACCGGGGAGCTGTTTTTT.

This clonotype was counted between two and nine times. The CDR3 sequence is CASSKGLDTQYF. CDR3 DNA: TGTGCCAGCAGCAAAGGATTGGATACGCAGTATTTT. The V and J genes are TRBV11-2 and TRBJ2-3; D is ambiguous. The germline gives CDR1 SGHAT, CDR2 FQNNGV. With 5 bases removed from V and 6 bases from J, the gap between germline ends came to 9 bases. There are 12 residues in the CDR3.

The chain carries TRBV29-1 and TRBJ1-1; D uncertain. Germline CDR1 and CDR2: SQVTM and ANQGSEA. The length of the CDR3 is 9 residues. The V end was cut by 3 bases, the J end by 10 bases, with 6 bases between. For the CDR3, the DNA is TGCAGCGTTGAGGTAGGAGCTTTCTTT. This encodes CSVEVGAFF. The whole variable domain, filled in from reference TRBV29-1 and TRBJ1-1, reads SAVISQKPSRDICQRGTSLTIQCQVDSQVTMMFWYRQQPGQSLTLIATANQGSEATYESGFVIDKFPISRPNLTFSTLTVSNMSPEDSSIYLCSVEVGAFFGQGTRLTVV.

The rearrangement links TRBV12-3 or TRBV12-4 to TRBJ2-1; 7 nucleotides agree with TRBD1. The V and J ends lost 3 bases and 3 bases, in that order; junction bases with no gene match: 2. CDR3 length equals 14 residues. The CDR3, as DNA: TGTGCCAGCAGTTTCGGGACAGACTACAATGAGCAGTTCTTC. Translation: CASSFGTDYNEQFF.

V is TRBV5-5 and J is TRBJ2-5, with no clear D. The germline V and J ends were trimmed by 1 base and 0 bases, with 7 bases remaining between them. This CDR3 region has 14 residues. CDR1 and CDR2 from the germline V gene are SGHKS and YYEKEE (reference sequence). CDR3 region: CASSLLRYQETQYF. The CDR3 DNA reads as TGTGCCAGCAGCTTGTTACGGTACCAAGAGACCCAGTACTTC.

This clonotype was observed many times. This sequence joins TRBV6-6 and TRBJ2-7; maybe TRBD2 (6 bases). The germline V gene has CDR1 MNHNY and CDR2 SVGAGI (reference sequence). The CDR3 consists of 14 residues. Trimming left V 6 bases short and J 1 base short, with 13 bases between. The CDR3 nucleotides read TGTGCCAGCAGCCGTTCGGAGGGGTCCTACGAGCAGTACTTC. This codes for CASSRSEGSYEQYF.

The table lists this clonotype with many counts. The chain employs TRBV4-1 and TRBJ1-1; D unresolved. CDR1 is MGHRA, CDR2 YSYEKL, per germline. Trimming removed 4 bases from V and 6 bases from J, with 21 bases in between. This CDR3 is 16 amino acids long. The CDR3 loop reads CASSRGLRDLKSEAFF. The CDR3 bases are TGCGCCAGCAGCCGCGGTTTACGTGACCTTAAATCTGAAGCTTTCTTT.

The CDR3 DNA follows: TGTGCCAGCAAAGCAGCCGATCAGCCCCAGCATTTT. Translating gives CASKAADQPQHF. The chain links TRBV6-2 or TRBV6-3 to TRBJ1-5, with D hard to call. The V gene lost 7 bases and the J gene lost 5 bases, with 9 bases spanning the gap. The CDR3 runs 12 residues. Per the germline V gene, CDR1 is MNHEY and CDR2 is SVGEGT.

There are a few counts of this clonotype. The chain combines TRBV30 with TRBJ2-4; D not resolved. V was pared by 3 bases and J by 7 bases, with 7 bases between. This CDR3 has 11 residues. Germline-derived CDR1 and CDR2 are GTSNPN and SVGIG (reference sequence). The CDR3 nucleotides read TGTGCCTGGAGGACTGGCAACATTCAGTACTTC. Protein product: CAWRTGNIQYF.

This clonotype was counted between two and nine times. The chain uses TRBV7-8 and TRBJ2-3; D gene uncertain. The germline CDR1 and CDR2 sequences are SGHVS and FQNEAQ. The CDR3 spans 15 residues. V lost 7 bases and J 0 bases, leaving 14 bases between the germline ends. CDR3 nucleotide sequence: TGTGCCAGCACCTCCCGACCCGCTAGCACAGATACGCAGTATTTT. Translation gives CASTSRPASTDTQYF.

This clonotype was counted a few times. V is TRBV2 and J is TRBJ2-5; D ambiguous. Trimming cost V 6 bases and J 4 bases, with 9 bases left between them. The CDR3 is 12 residues long. Germline V gives CDR1 SNHLY, CDR2 FYNNEI. In DNA, the CDR3 is TGTGCCAGCAGCATGAGCGTAGAGACCCAGTACTTC. This translates into CASSMSVETQYF.

This clonotype turned up a few times. V gene TRBV4-1 combines with J gene TRBJ2-5, with TRBD2 matching 7 bases. CDR1 is MGHRA, CDR2 YSYEKL, per germline. Trimming took 4 bases from V and 3 from J; bases not matched to a gene: 8. The CDR3 runs to 15 residues. CDR3 DNA: TGCGCCAGCAGCCCACCTGGGAGGGGAGAAGAGACCCAGTACTTC. It codes for CASSPPGRGEETQYF.

The chain couples TRBV28 to TRBJ1-2; 9 bases fit TRBD1. Germline V CDR1 and CDR2: MDHEN, SYDVKM. V was pared by 7 bases and J by 5 bases, with 14 bases of the junction left unmatched. CDR3 size: 16 residues. CDR3 protein: CASTSSDLQGAYGYTF. The CDR3 region has the DNA TGTGCCAGCACCTCCTCGGACTTACAGGGGGCGTATGGCTACACCTTC.

The genes are TRBV29-1 and TRBJ1-2; tentative D call: TRBD1 (5 bases). Germline V gene data show CDR1 as SQVTM and CDR2 as ANQGSEA. V was pared by 1 base and J by 4 bases, with 22 bases between. The CDR3 is 17 residues long. The CDR3 loop is CSVEVVNEDGGGYGYTF. CDR3 bases: TGCAGCGTTGAAGTCGTCAACGAAGACGGGGGAGGCTATGGCTACACCTTC.

This clonotype came up a few times. The V gene is TRBV4-3, the J gene TRBJ2-4, with D possibly matching TRBD1 (5 bases). The germline V gene encodes CDR1 LGHNA and CDR2 YSLEER. V lost 0 bases and J 2 bases, leaving 14 bases between the germline ends. This CDR3 region has 17 residues. This CDR3 reads CASSQDPGHPSKNIQYF. CDR3 bases: TGCGCCAGCAGCCAAGACCCCGGACACCCTTCCAAAAACATTCAGTACTTC.

This clonotype was found a few times. V and J are TRBV4-1 and TRBJ2-5; D remains ambiguous. V lost 0 bases and J 0 bases, leaving 5 bases between the germline ends. Germline assignment: CDR1 MGHRA and CDR2 YSYEKL. The CDR3 consists of 14 residues. CDR3 nucleotides: TGCGCCAGCAGCCAAGAACAGTACCAAGAGACCCAGTACTTC. Protein sequence: CASSQEQYQETQYF.

DNA of the CDR3: TGTGCCACGAGGGACAAACTTAGCACAGATACGCAGTATTTT. It specifies CATRDKLSTDTQYF. This chain uses TRBV24-1 with TRBJ2-3, with D possibly matching TRBD1 (6 bases). Germline CDR1 is KGHDR and CDR2 is SFDVKD. The CDR3 runs 14 residues. Trimming shortened V by 10 bases and J by 0 bases, and 13 bases separated the two germline ends.

This clonotype was counted a few times. The chain uses TRBV11-2 and TRBJ2-5; 8 bases are shared with TRBD1. The CDR3 extends over 15 amino acids. The junction had 10 bases not matched to a gene; V was cut back by 5 bases and J by 5 bases. Germline CDR1 SGHAT, CDR2 FQNNGV. CDR3 nucleotides: TGTGCCAGCAGCGGTGGACAGGGAGTTTGGGAGACCCAGTACTTC. Translated: CASSGGQGVWETQYF.